One sample yielded the 19 T cell receptor beta chains listed below, sequenced in a study of blood T cells in healthy people across ages. Sample-barcoded 5' priming and a J-beta primer mix drove a second PCR of 7 to 11 cycles. TCRdb called the 5' RACE reads again in MiXCR, with one record for every CDR3 protein. The sample shows about a million distinct CDR3 sequences, around 48% of them seen only once. The sequencing input was blood. Receptors originate from a young man in good health.

The chain uses TRBV5-1 and TRBJ2-6, with unresolved D. Trimming shortened V by 6 bases and J by 2 bases, and 3 bases separated the two germline ends. Germline V gives CDR1 SGHRS, CDR2 YFSETQ. The CDR3 has 12 residues. CDR3: CASKAGANVLTF. The CDR3 DNA is TGCGCCAGCAAAGCTGGGGCCAACGTCCTGACTTTC.

The chain combines TRBV12-3 or TRBV12-4 with TRBJ2-5, with D tentatively TRBD2 (6 bases). CDR3 length: 11 residues. V gave up 1 base and J gave up 11 bases, with 8 bases separating them. The CDR3 DNA reads as TGTGCCAGCAGTTTAGACGGAGGGCAGTACTTC. Its protein is CASSLDGGQYF.

The CDR3 coding sequence is TGCAGTGCTAGAGTCCGTCTAGCGGGGGTACATGAGCAGTTCTTC. Its protein product is CSARVRLAGVHEQFF. This chain uses TRBV20-1 with TRBJ2-1; 10 bases line up with TRBD2. The CDR3 has 15 residues. The germline CDR1 and CDR2 sequences are DFQATT and SNEGSKA (reference sequence). V lost 1 base, J lost 8 bases, and 8 bases stayed unmatched.

This clonotype came up a few times. The chain has TRBV29-1 and TRBJ1-4; D is uncertain. CDR3 size: 12 residues. Looked up from germline, CDR1 is SQVTM and CDR2 is ANQGSEA. V was shortened by 4 bases and J by 3 bases, with 6 bases between the two germline ends. CDR3 sequence reads: CSVGVSNEKLFF. The CDR3 DNA is TGCAGCGTTGGAGTCTCTAATGAAAAACTGTTTTTT.

The chain has TRBV6-2 or TRBV6-3 and TRBJ1-2; TRBD1 is a possible D gene (5 bases). In germline, CDR1 is MNHEY, CDR2 SVGEGT. V gave up 6 bases and J gave up 1 base, with 21 bases separating them. This CDR3 spans 17 amino acids. CDR3 residues: CASSQPREPTFNYGYTF. CDR3 coding DNA: TGTGCCAGCAGCCAGCCCAGGGAGCCAACCTTTAACTATGGCTACACCTTC.

In this sample, this clonotype turned up many times. V is TRBV5-6 and J is TRBJ2-3, with no clear D. The CDR3 has 12 residues. The germline gives CDR1 SGHDT, CDR2 YYEEEE. Trimming left V 5 bases short and J 6 bases short, with 10 bases between. The CDR3 nucleotides are TGTGCCAGCAGTTTAGAGCCCGATACGCAGTATTTT. Residues: CASSLEPDTQYF.

J is TRBJ2-3 and V is TRBV20-1; D is possibly TRBD2 (5 bases). V lost 3 bases to trimming and J lost 0 bases, with 10 bases between them. Germline CDR1 and CDR2: DFQATT and SNEGSKA (reference sequence). The length of the CDR3 is 14 residues. In DNA form, the CDR3 reads TGCAGTGCTAGGAAAAGGACTAGCACAGATACGCAGTATTTT. It yields the protein CSARKRTSTDTQYF.

The chain joins TRBV9 to TRBJ2-5; possible D gene TRBD1, 5 bases. The CDR3 has 15 residues. CDR1 SGDLS and CDR2 YYNGEE come from the germline V gene. Trimming cost V 2 bases and J 5 bases, with 16 bases left between them. This chain's CDR3 is CASSVNTGSRETQYF. The CDR3 region has the DNA TGTGCCAGCAGCGTCAATACAGGATCCCGTGAGACCCAGTACTTC. Complete variable domain (other parts from reference TRBV9 and TRBJ2-5): DSGVTQTPKHLITATGQRVTLRCSPRSGDLSVYWYQQSLDQGLQFLIQYYNGEERAKGNILERFSAQQFPDLHSELNLSSLELGDSALYFCASSVNTGSRETQYFGPGTRLLVL.

The V gene is TRBV6-2 or TRBV6-3, the J gene TRBJ1-5, with 9 bases aligning to TRBD1. The CDR3 contains 16 residues. V dropped 4 bases and J dropped 2; count of bases not matched to a gene: 6. Germline-derived CDR1 and CDR2 are MNHEY and SVGEGT. The CDR3 bases are TGTGCCAGCAGTTTTAACAGGGGGCTTGGCAATCAGCCCCAGCATTTT. It codes for CASSFNRGLGNQPQHF.

CDR3 residues: CAIRGPGGDEELFF. The CDR3 coding sequence is TGTGCCATCCGTGGGCCCGGGGGGGACGAAGAACTGTTTTTT. The chain employs TRBV10-3 and TRBJ1-4; D is perhaps TRBD1 (5 bases). In germline, CDR1 is ENHRY, CDR2 SYGVKD. The CDR3 totals 14 residues. The V end was cut by 8 bases, the J end by 12 bases, with 22 bases between.

A single count supports this clonotype. The chain is built from TRBV5-1 and TRBJ2-2, with D possibly TRBD2 on 5 matching bases. V was clipped by 4 bases and J by 4 bases, with 14 bases between them. The CDR3 consists of 15 residues. Per germline, CDR1 SGHRS and CDR2 YFSETQ. As DNA, the CDR3 is TGCGCCAGCAGCGATTCTAGCACTTCCACCGGGGAGCTGTTTTTT. Its protein is CASSDSSTSTGELFF.

This clonotype was seen ten or more times. The gene calls are TRBV6-5 and TRBJ2-7; tentative D call: TRBD1 (6 bases). Germline-derived CDR1 and CDR2 are MNHEY and SVGAGI. With 5 bases removed from V and 4 bases from J, the gap between germline ends came to 12 bases. CDR3 length: 13 amino acids. CDR3 sequence: CASSDWQGYEQYF. For the CDR3, the DNA is TGTGCCAGCAGTGACTGGCAGGGGTACGAGCAGTACTTC.

The V and J genes are TRBV27 and TRBJ2-3; the D call may be TRBD1 or TRBD2 (5 bases each). From germline, CDR1 is MNHEY and CDR2 SMNVEV (reference sequence). With 5 bases removed from V and 4 bases from J, the gap between germline ends came to 19 bases. This CDR3 contains 16 residues. CDR3 loop: CASSDGLHRGADTQYF. The CDR3 DNA follows: TGTGCCAGCAGTGACGGACTGCACCGGGGCGCAGATACGCAGTATTTT.

The chain links TRBV20-1 to TRBJ2-3; 9 nucleotides line up with TRBD2. The germline gives CDR1 DFQATT, CDR2 SNEGSKA (reference sequence). V lost 0 bases and J lost 4; bases outside the gene matches: 11. There are 17 residues in the CDR3. The CDR3 region is CSARDPAGGLKADTQYF. For the CDR3, the DNA is TGCAGTGCTAGAGATCCGGCGGGGGGGCTTAAGGCAGATACGCAGTATTTT.

The chain is built from TRBV6-1 and TRBJ2-1; D call uncertain. There are 12 residues in the CDR3. Trimming pared 6 bases from V and 9 bases from J, leaving 12 bases between. Germline CDR1 MNHNS, CDR2 SASEGT. CDR3 residues: CASRIWGSEQFF. CDR3 coding DNA: TGTGCCAGCAGAATCTGGGGTTCTGAGCAGTTCTTC.

This clonotype was observed many times. The J gene is TRBJ2-1, the V gene TRBV6-2 or TRBV6-3; D perhaps matches TRBD1 (8 bases). Germline CDR1 and CDR2: MNHEY and SVGEGT. The length of the CDR3 is 14 residues. V was shortened by 5 bases and J by 8 bases, with 16 bases between the two germline ends. CDR3 in DNA: TGTGCCAGCAGTCGACGAACAGGGGGGGATGAGCAGTTCTTC. It translates to CASSRRTGGDEQFF.

In its sample, this clonotype was seen many times. The chain joins TRBV6-5 to TRBJ2-1; no reliable D call. The germline CDR1 and CDR2 sequences are MNHEY and SVGAGI. The CDR3 is made up of 12 amino acids. V was trimmed by 6 bases and J by 6 bases, leaving 9 bases between them. CDR3 nucleotides: TGTGCCAGCAGCCCACACCGCAATGAGCAGTTCTTC. It encodes CASSPHRNEQFF.

The chain is built from TRBV29-1 and TRBJ1-2; 8 bases map to TRBD1. With V trimmed by 5 bases and J by 7 bases, 9 bases remained unmatched. Germline V gene sequence: CDR1 SQVTM, CDR2 ANQGSEA. This CDR3 has 13 residues. CDR3 nucleotides: TGCAGCGTTCTCCTCGGACAGGGTAGTGGCTACACCTTC. As protein: CSVLLGQGSGYTF.

This clonotype was recorded only once. The chain recombines TRBV6-5 with TRBJ2-1; 12 nucleotides agree with TRBD2. Matching the DNA end better, TRBJ2-7 makes the J call doubtful. The CDR3 contains 15 residues. Per germline, CDR1 MNHEY and CDR2 SVGAGI. CDR3 residues: CASSAGLAGHNEQYF. The CDR3 DNA reads TGTGCCAGCAGTGCCGGACTAGCGGGACACAATGAGCAGTACTTC.